This T cell receptor beta chain was found in a study of T cells after yellow fever vaccination. Study outcomes and limitations: Repertoires obtained by FACS sorting could include abundant clonotypes that entered as contaminants from the bulk population.

Concerning this clonotype: No antigen is known for it.

This CDR3 is 15 amino acids long. The junction had 6 bases not matched to a gene; V was cut back by 1 base and J by 10 bases. Per the germline V gene, CDR1 is SGHAT and CDR2 is FQNNGV. Using its own MiXCR run on the 5' RACE reads, TCRdb lists one record per CDR3 protein. The repertoire holds 170,000 or so distinct CDR3 sequences, with approximately 6.2% as singletons. This chain connects TRBV11-2 to TRBJ1-6; TRBD1 aligns across 8 bases. The source of this sequence is a man between 18 and 35 years old who received the YFV17D yellow fever vaccine. This specimen consisted of CD4+ T cells sorted from PBMCs, obtained on the day of the first yellow fever vaccination. In nucleotides, the CDR3 is TGTGCCAGCAGCTTAGCGGACAGGGATCACTCACCCCTCCACTTT. Its translation is CASSLADRDHSPLHF.